This TCR beta chain derives from a study of memory CD4+ T cells and cytomegalovirus serostatus (dated by TCRdb to about 2019). Background for the entire study: The cohort included approximately 35 healthy adults from Belgium, of whom 9 were CMV seropositive and about 25 were CMV seronegative. CD4+ memory TCRbeta repertoires of a Belgian cohort with known cytomegalovirus serostatus were sequenced in order to replicate a published TCR-based CMV serostatus classifier. Results the study describes overall, beyond this receptor: CMV serostatus prediction reached a median bootstrapped AUC of approximately 0.95 with the original framework and approximately 0.92 with a US-trained random forest. Of fewer than 200 previously reported CMV-associated TCRbeta sequences, 67 appeared in the CD4+ memory repertoires, each in one to five individuals. On the Belgian cohort, the classifier based on the original framework reached a median bootstrapped AUC of approximately 0.95, with a 95% CI of 0.76-1.00. The results were interpreted as suggesting that the CMV-associated TCR signature is mostly present in the CD4+ memory repertoire. Unlike the original study, which covered naive and memory CD4+ and CD8+ populations, the Belgian study sequenced only CD4+CD45RO+ memory cells.

Genomic DNA was extracted from sorted cells with the Quick-DNA Microprep Kit. Amplification of TCRbeta DNA was done with the immunoSEQ hsTCRbeta kit, following the protocol from the manufacturer. TCRbeta libraries were sequenced on an Illumina MiSeq instrument. The study's processing was this. Following removal of out-of-frame sequences, 2.2 million or so distinct TCRbeta sequences were retained, with an average of roughly 70,000 per individual. Each individual was scored according to the count of more than 150 previously reported CMV-associated TCRbeta sequences and the total productive distinct TCRbeta count. A beta-binomial model was reimplemented in Python, and scikit-learn random forests with default parameters were trained on US cohort data. Classifier performance on the Belgian cohort was summarized as median AUC with percentile confidence intervals over 10,000 bootstrap iterations. This is the immuneACCESS table as TCRdb keeps it, with only in-frame sequences that have V and J called. A part of the clones is gone; compared with another copy, unresolved V genes explain less than half, and the rest is unexplained. V, J and clone size derive from that table, while D and trimming were established from the DNA sequence. This sample comprises 25,000 to 35,000 clones, 65% to 80% of them detected only once. The ten largest clones capture 0.63% of the sample.

In regard to this clone: Its antigen has not been determined. One base away there is no much larger clone; base qualities are not given.

The germline V gene encodes CDR1 SGHRS and CDR2 YFSETQ. Including cysteine and phenylalanine, the CDR3 has 13 amino acids. Only the CDR3 part of the read is kept: 39 bases, read in frame from the first base. The V end loses 5 bases and the J end loses 3 bases, and a stretch of 9 bases separates them. A FACSAria II was used to sort memory CD4+ T cells, defined as single viable CD3+CD4+CD8-CD45RO+ cells. CMV serostatus was determined with a Roche Elecsys assay detecting serum IgG against CMV pp150, pp28, p38 and p52. After thawing, total CD4+ T cells were enriched by positive selection with CD4 magnetic microbeads. The samples came from a different study that was designed specifically to examine the CD4+ T cell memory repertoire. Following standard operating procedures, peripheral blood mononuclear cells were isolated and cryopreserved, while serum was kept at -80 degrees C. Staining used CD3-PerCP (BW264/56), CD4-APC (RPA-T4), CD45RO-PE (UCHT1) and CD8-Pacific Orange (3B5) antibodies, with Sytox blue excluding non-viable cells.

This TCR came from an adult in good health and CMV-seronegative. Some clones in this sample may be carry-over from other donors' samples. The chain is made from TRBV5-1 and TRBJ1-3, with the identity of the D gene unclear. Sequencing used memory CD4+ T cells from blood. The CDR3 has the sequence CASSDYGGNTIYF. In nucleotides, the sequence is TGCGCCAGCAGTGATTACGGTGGAAACACCATATATTTT.